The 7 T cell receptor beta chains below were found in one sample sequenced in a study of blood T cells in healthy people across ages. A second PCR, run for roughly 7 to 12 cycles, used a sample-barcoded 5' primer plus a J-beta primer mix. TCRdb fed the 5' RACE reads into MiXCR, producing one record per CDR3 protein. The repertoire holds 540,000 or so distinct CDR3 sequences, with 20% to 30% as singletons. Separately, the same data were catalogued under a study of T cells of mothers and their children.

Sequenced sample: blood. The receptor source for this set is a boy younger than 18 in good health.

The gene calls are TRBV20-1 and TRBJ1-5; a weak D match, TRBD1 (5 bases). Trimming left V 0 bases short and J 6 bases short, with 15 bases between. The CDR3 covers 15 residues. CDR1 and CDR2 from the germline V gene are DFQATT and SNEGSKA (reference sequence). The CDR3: CSARDEGQGTQPQHF. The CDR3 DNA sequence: TGCAGTGCTAGAGATGAGGGGCAGGGCACTCAGCCCCAGCATTTT.

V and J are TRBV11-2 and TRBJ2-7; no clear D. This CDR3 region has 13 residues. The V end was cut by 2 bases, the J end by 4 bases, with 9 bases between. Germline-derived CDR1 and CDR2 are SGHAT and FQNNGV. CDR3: CASSLYLKYEQYF. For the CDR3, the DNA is TGTGCCAGCAGCTTATACCTCAAGTACGAGCAGTACTTC. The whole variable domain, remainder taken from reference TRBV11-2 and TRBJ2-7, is EAGVAQSPRYKIIEKRQSVAFWCNPISGHATLYWYQQILGQGPKLLIQFQNNGVVDDSQLPKDRFSAERLKGVDSTLKIQPAKLEDSAVYLCASSLYLKYEQYFGPGTRLTVT.

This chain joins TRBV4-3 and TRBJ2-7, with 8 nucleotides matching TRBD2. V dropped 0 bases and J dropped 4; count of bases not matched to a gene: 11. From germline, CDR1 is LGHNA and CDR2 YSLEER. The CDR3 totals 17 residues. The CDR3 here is CASSQDYIRLAGYEQYF. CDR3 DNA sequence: TGCGCCAGCAGCCAAGATTATATCCGGCTAGCGGGTTACGAGCAGTACTTC.

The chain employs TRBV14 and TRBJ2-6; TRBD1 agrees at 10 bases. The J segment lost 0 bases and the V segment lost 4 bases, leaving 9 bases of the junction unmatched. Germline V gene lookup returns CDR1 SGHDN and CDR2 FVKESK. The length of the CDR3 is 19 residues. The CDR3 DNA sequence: TGTGCCAGCAGCCTGGGGACAGGGGCGGACTACTCTGGGGCCAACGTCCTGACTTTC. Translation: CASSLGTGADYSGANVLTF.

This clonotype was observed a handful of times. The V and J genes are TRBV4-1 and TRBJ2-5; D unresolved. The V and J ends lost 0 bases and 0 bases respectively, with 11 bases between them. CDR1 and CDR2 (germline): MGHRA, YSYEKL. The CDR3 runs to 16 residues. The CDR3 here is CASSQDLGTYQETQYF. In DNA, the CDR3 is TGCGCCAGCAGCCAAGATCTAGGCACGTACCAAGAGACCCAGTACTTC.

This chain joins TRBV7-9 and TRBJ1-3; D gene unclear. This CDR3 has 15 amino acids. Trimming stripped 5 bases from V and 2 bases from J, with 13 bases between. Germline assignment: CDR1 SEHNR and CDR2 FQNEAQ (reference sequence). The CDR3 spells CASSERSGTGNTIYF. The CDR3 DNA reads TGTGCCAGCAGCGAACGGAGCGGGACTGGAAACACCATATATTTT.

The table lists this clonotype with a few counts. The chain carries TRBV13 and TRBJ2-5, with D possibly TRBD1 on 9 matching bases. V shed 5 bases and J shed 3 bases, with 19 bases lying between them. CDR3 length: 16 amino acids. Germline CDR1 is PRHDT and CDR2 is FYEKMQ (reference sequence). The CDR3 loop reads CASSPGQGSGKETQYF. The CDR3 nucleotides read TGTGCCAGCAGCCCGGGACAGGGTAGCGGGAAAGAGACCCAGTACTTC.